This entry describes one T cell receptor (beta chain). The data stem from a study of blood T cell repertoires in COVID-19. The V gene's germline CDR1 is LNHDA and CDR2 SQIVND (reference sequence). V lost 7 bases and J 0 bases, leaving 18 bases between the germline ends. CDR3 length equals 16 residues. Produced via immunoSEQ multiplex PCR; TCRdb's table is partial and in-frame only. The data hold some 270,000 clones, with around 90% observed a single time. The chain carries TRBV19 and TRBJ1-1, with D possibly matching TRBD1 (5 bases). The TCR originated in a woman in her thirties or forties who had recovered from COVID-19. Sequenced: PBMCs or T cells enriched from blood (not recorded which). DNA for the CDR3: TGTGCCAGTACGGGGGGGTTTGGAGGGGTGAACACTGAAGCTTTCTTT. Its translation is CASTGGFGGVNTEAFF.